This T cell receptor beta chain was recorded in a study of cytomegalovirus exposure and HLA in healthy donors. Across the study: Of the donors genotyped, approximately 400 in all, 80% to 85% fell in the Caucasian-associated ancestry cluster.

Primers: 60 Vbeta forward and 13 Jbeta reverse. Profiled with immunoSEQ multiplex PCR; TCRdb holds only in-frame clones, not every one. Of about 90,000 clones in the sample, around 80% were seen once. In nominal health when sampled, donors likely had unrecorded immune exposures nonetheless. Regarding this clone: Its antigen is still unknown.

Study-wide points: Presence/absence comparisons presumed near-even sequencing depth among donors. Highly shared sequence variants in one cluster were likely a sequencing artifact.

The receptor's source is a man under 40 in good health and CMV-seronegative. The sample taken for sequencing was PBMCs.

CDR3 sequence reads: CASSPPGGQFMNTEAFF. CDR3 DNA sequence: TGTGCCAGCAGCCCCCCGGGGGGCCAGTTCATGAACACTGAAGCTTTCTTT. The chain combines TRBV5-4 with TRBJ1-1; maybe TRBD1 (6 bases). The length of the CDR3 is 17 residues. The V end lost 4 bases, the J end lost 0 bases, and 19 bases lay between the germline ends. Germline V gives CDR1 SGHNT, CDR2 YYREEE (reference sequence).